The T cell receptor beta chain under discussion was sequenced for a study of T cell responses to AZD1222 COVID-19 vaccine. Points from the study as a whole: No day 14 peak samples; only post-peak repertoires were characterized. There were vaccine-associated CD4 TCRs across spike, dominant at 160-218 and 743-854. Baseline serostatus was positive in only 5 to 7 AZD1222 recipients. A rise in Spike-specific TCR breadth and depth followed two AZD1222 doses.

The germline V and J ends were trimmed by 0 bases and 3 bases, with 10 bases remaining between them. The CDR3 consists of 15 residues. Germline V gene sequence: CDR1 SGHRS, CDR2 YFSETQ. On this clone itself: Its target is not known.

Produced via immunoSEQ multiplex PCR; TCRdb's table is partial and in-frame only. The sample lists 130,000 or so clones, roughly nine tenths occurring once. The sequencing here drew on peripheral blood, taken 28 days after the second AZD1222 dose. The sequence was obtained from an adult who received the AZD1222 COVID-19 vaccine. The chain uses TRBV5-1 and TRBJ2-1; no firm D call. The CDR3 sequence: CASSLVSAYYNEQFF. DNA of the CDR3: TGCGCCAGCAGCTTGGTCAGCGCCTACTACAATGAGCAGTTCTTC.